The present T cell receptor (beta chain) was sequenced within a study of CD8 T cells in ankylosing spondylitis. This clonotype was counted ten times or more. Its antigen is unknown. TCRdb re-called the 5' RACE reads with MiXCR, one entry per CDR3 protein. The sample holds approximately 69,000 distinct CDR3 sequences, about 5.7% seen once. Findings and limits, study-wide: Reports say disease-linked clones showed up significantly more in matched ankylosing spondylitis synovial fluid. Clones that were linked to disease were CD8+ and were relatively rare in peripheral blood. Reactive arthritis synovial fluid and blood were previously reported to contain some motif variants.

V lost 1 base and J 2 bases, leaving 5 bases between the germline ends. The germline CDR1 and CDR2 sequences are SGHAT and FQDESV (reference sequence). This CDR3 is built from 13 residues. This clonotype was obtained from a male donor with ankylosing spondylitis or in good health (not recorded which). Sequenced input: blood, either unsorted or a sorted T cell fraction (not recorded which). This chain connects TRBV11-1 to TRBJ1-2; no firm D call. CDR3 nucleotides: TGTGCCAGCAGCTTAGAGCAGAACTATGGCTACACCTTC. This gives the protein CASSLEQNYGYTF.